This entry lists 6 T cell receptor beta chains sequenced from one sample in a study of cytomegalovirus exposure and HLA in healthy donors. Both 60 Vbeta primers and 13 Jbeta primers went into the PCR. Sequencing was performed with immunoSEQ multiplex PCR; in TCRdb, only in-frame clones are kept and a portion is missing. The repertoire includes roughly 110,000 clones, under 85% of them detected once, and under 5% sits in the top ten. Sequenced material: PBMCs. Receptors were obtained from a male donor in good health and CMV-seronegative.

This chain uses TRBV5-4 with TRBJ1-4; 8 bases are a match to TRBD1. V gave up 3 bases and J gave up 4 bases; unmatched junction bases: 11. The CDR3 has 17 amino acids. Germline V gene sequence: CDR1 SGHNT, CDR2 YYREEE (reference sequence). This chain's CDR3 is CASSSLGQGTGNEKLFF. In DNA, the CDR3 is TGTGCCAGCAGCTCGCTCGGACAGGGTACAGGTAATGAAAAACTGTTTTTT.

This rearrangement joins TRBV10-3 to TRBJ2-1; TRBD2 aligns across 13 bases. Germline trimming cut 8 bases from V and 5 bases from J; bases unmatched to any gene: 0. From germline, CDR1 is ENHRY and CDR2 SYGVKD. This CDR3 region has 13 residues. CDR3 residues: CAIGTSGDNEQFF. CDR3 nucleotide sequence: TGTGCCATCGGGACTAGCGGGGACAATGAGCAGTTCTTC.

The chain uses TRBV5-1 and TRBJ2-5; 8 bases match TRBD1. The tail of the sequence fits TRBJ2-7 better, so the J call may be wrong. In germline, CDR1 is SGHRS, CDR2 YFSETQ. CDR3 length equals 14 residues. The DNA of the CDR3 is TGCGCCAGCAGCCGCGGACAGGGCGTCCACGAGCAGTACTTC. As protein: CASSRGQGVHEQYF.

This sequence joins TRBV28 and TRBJ1-1; D might be TRBD1 (5 bases). The V gene's germline CDR1 is MDHEN and CDR2 SYDVKM. The CDR3 covers 13 residues. V was pared by 7 bases and J by 6 bases, with 15 bases between. The CDR3 bases are TGTGCCAGCACCCCCGGGGACTACTCTGAAGCTTTCTTT. This encodes CASTPGDYSEAFF.

The J gene is TRBJ1-2, the V gene TRBV29-1; perhaps TRBD1 as D (5 bases). V gave up 1 base and J gave up 4 bases, with 13 bases separating them. Germline V gives CDR1 SQVTM, CDR2 ANQGSEA. The CDR3 runs 14 residues. The CDR3: CSVEGRGSAYGYTF. The CDR3 DNA is TGCAGCGTTGAAGGGAGGGGAAGTGCCTATGGCTACACCTTC.

This clone has more than one count but fewer than ten. The genes are TRBV28 and TRBJ2-7; 9 nucleotides line up with TRBD2. Trimming removed 3 bases from V and 5 bases from J; junction bases left unmatched: 5. The germline gives CDR1 MDHEN, CDR2 SYDVKM. The CDR3 covers 14 residues. CDR3 nucleotide sequence: TGTGCCAGCAGTTTTCTAGCGGGAAACGACGAGCAGTACTTC. This codes for CASSFLAGNDEQYF. The full variable domain, in which reference TRBV28 and TRBJ2-7 provide the parts outside the CDR3, is DVKVTQSSRYLVKRTGEKVFLECVQDMDHENMFWYRQDPGLGLRLIYFSYDVKMKEKGDIPEGYSVSREKKERFSLILESASTNQTSMYLCASSFLAGNDEQYFGPGTRLTVT.